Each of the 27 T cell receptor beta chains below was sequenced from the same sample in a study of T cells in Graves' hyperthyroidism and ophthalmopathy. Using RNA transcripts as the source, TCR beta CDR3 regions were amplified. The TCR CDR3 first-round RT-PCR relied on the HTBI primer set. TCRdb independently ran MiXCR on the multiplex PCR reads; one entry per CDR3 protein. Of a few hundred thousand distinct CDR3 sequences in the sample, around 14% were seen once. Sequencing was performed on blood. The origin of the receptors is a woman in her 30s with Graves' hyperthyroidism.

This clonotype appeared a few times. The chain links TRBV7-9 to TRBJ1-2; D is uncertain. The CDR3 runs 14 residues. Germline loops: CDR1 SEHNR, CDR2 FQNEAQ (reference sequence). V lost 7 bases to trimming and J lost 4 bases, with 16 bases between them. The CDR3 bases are TGTGCCAGCACCTCCACCGGGATGATCTATGGCTACACCTTC. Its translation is CASTSTGMIYGYTF.

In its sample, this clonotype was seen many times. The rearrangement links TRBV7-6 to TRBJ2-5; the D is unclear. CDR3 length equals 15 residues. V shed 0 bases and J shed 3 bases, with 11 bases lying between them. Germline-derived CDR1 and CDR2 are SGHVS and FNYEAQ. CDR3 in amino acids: CASSLAITSKETQYF. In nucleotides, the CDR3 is TGTGCCAGCAGCTTAGCGATAACGTCTAAAGAGACCCAGTACTTC.

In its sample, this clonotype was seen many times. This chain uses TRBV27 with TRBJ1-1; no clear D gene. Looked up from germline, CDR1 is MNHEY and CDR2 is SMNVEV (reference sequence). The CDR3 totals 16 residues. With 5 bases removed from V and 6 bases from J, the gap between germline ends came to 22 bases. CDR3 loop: CASSNNHPVNPSEAFF. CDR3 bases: TGTGCCAGCAGTAACAACCACCCGGTAAATCCTTCTGAAGCTTTCTTT.

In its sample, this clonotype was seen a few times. CDR3 coding DNA: TGTGCCAGCAGCTTAGTGGGACTAAACGAGCAGTACTTC. Residues: CASSLVGLNEQYF. This chain uses TRBV11-2 with TRBJ2-7; 7 nucleotides match TRBD2. V gave up 1 base and J gave up 5 bases; unmatched junction bases: 2. The CDR3 is 13 residues long. CDR1 is SGHAT, CDR2 FQNNGV, per germline.

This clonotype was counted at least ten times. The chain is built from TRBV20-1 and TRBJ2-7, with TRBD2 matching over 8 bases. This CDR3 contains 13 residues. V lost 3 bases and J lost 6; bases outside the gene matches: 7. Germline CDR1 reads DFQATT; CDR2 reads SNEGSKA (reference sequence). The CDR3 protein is CSASQAGEGEQYF. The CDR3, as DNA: TGCAGTGCTAGCCAAGCGGGAGAGGGCGAGCAGTACTTC.

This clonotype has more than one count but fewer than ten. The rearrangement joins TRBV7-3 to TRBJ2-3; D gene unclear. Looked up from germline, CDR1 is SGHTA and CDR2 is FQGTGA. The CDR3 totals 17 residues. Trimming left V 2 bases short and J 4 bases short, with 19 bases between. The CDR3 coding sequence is TGTGCCAGCAGCTTAGTTCATTCCCGGGTGCAGGCAGATACGCAGTATTTT. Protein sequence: CASSLVHSRVQADTQYF.

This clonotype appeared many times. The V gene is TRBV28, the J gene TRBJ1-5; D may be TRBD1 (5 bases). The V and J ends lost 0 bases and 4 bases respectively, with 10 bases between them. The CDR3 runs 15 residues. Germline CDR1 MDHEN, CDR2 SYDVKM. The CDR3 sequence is CASSLWGEGNQPQHF. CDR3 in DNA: TGTGCCAGCAGTTTATGGGGAGAGGGGAATCAGCCCCAGCATTTT.

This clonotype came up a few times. CDR3 protein: CASGTLDSNQPQHF. The CDR3 region has the DNA TGTGCCAGTGGAACACTGGATAGCAATCAGCCCCAGCATTTT. The chain uses TRBV19 and TRBJ1-5; D gene uncertain. The CDR3 is made up of 14 amino acids. Germline V gene sequence: CDR1 LNHDA, CDR2 SQIVND (reference sequence). Trimming pared 8 bases from V and 0 bases from J, leaving 11 bases between.

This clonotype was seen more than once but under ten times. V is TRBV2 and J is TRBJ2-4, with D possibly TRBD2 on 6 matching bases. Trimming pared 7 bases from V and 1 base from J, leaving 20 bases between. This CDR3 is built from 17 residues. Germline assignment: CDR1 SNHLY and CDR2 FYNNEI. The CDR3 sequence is CASTTGTASAAKNIQYF. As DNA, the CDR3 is TGTGCCAGCACCACGGGGACTGCCTCGGCGGCCAAAAACATTCAGTACTTC.

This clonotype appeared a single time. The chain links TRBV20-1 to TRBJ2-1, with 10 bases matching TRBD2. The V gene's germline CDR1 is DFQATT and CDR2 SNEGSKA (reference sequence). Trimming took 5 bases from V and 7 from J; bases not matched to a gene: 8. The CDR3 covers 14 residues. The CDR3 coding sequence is TGCAGTGCTCTAATCAGCGGGGGGGGTAATGAGCAGTTCTTC. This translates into CSALISGGGNEQFF.

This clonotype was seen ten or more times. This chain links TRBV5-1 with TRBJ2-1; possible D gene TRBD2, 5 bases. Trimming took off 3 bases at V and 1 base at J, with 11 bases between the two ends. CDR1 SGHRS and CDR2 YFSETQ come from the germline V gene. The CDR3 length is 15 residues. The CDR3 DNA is TGCGCCAGCAGCTGGAGCGGCCCTTCCTACAATGAGCAGTTCTTC. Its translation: CASSWSGPSYNEQFF. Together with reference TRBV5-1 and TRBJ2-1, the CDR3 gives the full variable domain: KAGVTQTPRYLIKTRGQQVTLSCSPISGHRSVSWYQQTPGQGLQFLFEYFSETQRNKGNFPGRFSGRQFSNSRSEMNVSTLELGDSALYLCASSWSGPSYNEQFFGPGTRLTVL.

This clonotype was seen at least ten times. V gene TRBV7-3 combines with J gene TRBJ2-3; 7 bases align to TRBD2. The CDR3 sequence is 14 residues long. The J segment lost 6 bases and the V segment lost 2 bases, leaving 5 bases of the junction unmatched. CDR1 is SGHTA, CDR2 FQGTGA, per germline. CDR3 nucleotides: TGTGCCAGCAGCTTATACCGCGGGAGTGATACGCAGTATTTT. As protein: CASSLYRGSDTQYF.

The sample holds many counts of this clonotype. The DNA for the CDR3 is TGCAGTGCTAGAGATCGGGGACTAGCGGTAAATGAGCAGTTCTTC. Protein sequence: CSARDRGLAVNEQFF. The chain joins TRBV20-1 to TRBJ2-1, with 11 bases lining up with TRBD2. The CDR3 is 15 residues long. Trimming removed 0 bases from V and 7 bases from J; junction bases left unmatched: 5. Looked up from germline, CDR1 is DFQATT and CDR2 is SNEGSKA (reference sequence).

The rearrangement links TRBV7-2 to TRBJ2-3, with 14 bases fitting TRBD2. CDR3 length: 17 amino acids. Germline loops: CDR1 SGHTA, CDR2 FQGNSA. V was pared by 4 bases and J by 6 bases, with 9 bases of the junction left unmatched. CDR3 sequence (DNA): TGTGCCAGCAGCTACACCGGGACTAGCGGGAGCCCTGATACGCAGTATTTT. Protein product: CASSYTGTSGSPDTQYF.

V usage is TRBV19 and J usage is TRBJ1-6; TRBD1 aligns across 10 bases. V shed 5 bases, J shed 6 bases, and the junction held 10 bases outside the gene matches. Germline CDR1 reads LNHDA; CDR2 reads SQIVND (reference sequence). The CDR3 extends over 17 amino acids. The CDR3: CASSRMGQGMSNSPLHF. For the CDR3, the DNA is TGTGCCAGTAGTCGAATGGGACAGGGGATGAGTAATTCACCCCTCCACTTT. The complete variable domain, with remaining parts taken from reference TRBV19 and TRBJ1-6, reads DGGITQSPKYLFRKEGQNVTLSCEQNLNHDAMYWYRQDPGQGLRLIYYSQIVNDFQKGDIAEGYSVSREKKESFPLTVTSAQKNPTAFYLCASSRMGQGMSNSPLHFGNGTRLTVT.

CDR3 region: CASSRFTGDTEAFF. The DNA of the CDR3 is TGTGCCAGCTCACGTTTCACTGGGGACACTGAAGCTTTCTTT. The rearrangement joins TRBV18 to TRBJ1-1; D is uncertain. V was shortened by 4 bases and J by 3 bases, with 12 bases between the two germline ends. The CDR3 has 14 amino acids. Germline CDR1 KGHSH, CDR2 LQKENI. Based on the CDR3 plus reference TRBV18 and TRBJ1-1, the full variable domain is NAGVMQNPRHLVRRRGQEARLRCSPMKGHSHVYWYRQLPEEGLKFMVYLQKENIIDESGMPKERFSAEFPKEGPSILRIQQVVRGDSAAYFCASSRFTGDTEAFFGQGTRLTVV.

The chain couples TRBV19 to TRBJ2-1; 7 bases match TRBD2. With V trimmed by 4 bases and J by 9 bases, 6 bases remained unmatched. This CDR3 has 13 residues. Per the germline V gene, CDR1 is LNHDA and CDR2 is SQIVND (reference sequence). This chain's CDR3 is CASSTSERGEQFF. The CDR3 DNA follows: TGTGCCAGTAGTACTAGCGAGCGGGGTGAGCAGTTCTTC.

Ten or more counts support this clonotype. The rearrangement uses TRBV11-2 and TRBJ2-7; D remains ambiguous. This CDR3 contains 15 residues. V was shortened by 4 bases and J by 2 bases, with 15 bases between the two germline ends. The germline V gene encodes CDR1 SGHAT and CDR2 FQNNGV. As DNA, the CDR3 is TGTGCCAGCAGCTCACAGACCCAGCGCCCCTACGAGCAGTACTTC. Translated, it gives CASSSQTQRPYEQYF.

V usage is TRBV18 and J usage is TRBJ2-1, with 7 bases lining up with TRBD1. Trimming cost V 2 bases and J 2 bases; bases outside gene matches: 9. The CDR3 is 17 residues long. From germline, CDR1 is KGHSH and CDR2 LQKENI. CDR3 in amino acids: CASSPLATQGPYNEQFF. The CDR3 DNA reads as TGTGCCAGCTCACCATTGGCGACACAGGGGCCCTACAATGAGCAGTTCTTC.

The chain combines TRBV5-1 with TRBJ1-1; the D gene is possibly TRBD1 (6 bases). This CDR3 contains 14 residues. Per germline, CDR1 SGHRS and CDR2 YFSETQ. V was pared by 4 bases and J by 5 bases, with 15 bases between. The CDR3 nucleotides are TGCGCCAGCAGCGCTCAGAGGGGGAATACTGAAGCTTTCTTT. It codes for CASSAQRGNTEAFF.

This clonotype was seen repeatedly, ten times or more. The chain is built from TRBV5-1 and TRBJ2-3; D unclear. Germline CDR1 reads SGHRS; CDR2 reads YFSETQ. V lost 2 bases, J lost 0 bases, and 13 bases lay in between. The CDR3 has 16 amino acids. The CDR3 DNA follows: TGCGCCAGCAGCTTAAGCGCCGTAGCTAGCACAGATACGCAGTATTTT. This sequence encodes CASSLSAVASTDTQYF.

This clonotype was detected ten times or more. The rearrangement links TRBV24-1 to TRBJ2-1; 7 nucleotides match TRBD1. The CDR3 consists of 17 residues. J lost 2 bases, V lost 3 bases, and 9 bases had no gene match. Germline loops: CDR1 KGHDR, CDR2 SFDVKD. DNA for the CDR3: TGTGCCACCAGTGATCGACGGGACAGTCTGACCTACAATGAGCAGTTCTTC. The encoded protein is CATSDRRDSLTYNEQFF.

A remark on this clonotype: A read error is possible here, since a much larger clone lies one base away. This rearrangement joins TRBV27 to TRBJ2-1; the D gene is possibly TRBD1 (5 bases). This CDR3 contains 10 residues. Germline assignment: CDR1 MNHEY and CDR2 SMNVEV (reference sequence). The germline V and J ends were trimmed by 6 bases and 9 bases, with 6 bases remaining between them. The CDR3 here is CASRDIEQFF. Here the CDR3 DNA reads TGTGCCAGCAGGGACATTGAGCAGTTCTTC.

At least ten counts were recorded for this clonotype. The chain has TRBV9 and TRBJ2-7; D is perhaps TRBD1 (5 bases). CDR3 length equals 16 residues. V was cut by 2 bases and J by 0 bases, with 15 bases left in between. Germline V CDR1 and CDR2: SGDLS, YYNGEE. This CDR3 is CASSVGTGFSSYEQYF. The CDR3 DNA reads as TGTGCCAGCAGCGTCGGAACAGGTTTTAGCTCCTACGAGCAGTACTTC.

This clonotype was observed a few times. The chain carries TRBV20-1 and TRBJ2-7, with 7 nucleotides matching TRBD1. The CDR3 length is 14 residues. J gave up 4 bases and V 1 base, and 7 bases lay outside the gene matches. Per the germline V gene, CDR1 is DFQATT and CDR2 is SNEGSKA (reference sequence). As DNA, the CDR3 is TGCAGTGCTAGAGGACAGGGTCGAGCTTACGAGCAGTACTTC. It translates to CSARGQGRAYEQYF.

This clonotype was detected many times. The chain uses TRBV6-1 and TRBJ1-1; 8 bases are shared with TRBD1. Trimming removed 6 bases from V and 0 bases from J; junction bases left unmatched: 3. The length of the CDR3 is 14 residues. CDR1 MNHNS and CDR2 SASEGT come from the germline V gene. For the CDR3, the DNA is TGTGCCAGCAGGGGACAGGCTTTGAACACTGAAGCTTTCTTT. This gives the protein CASRGQALNTEAFF.

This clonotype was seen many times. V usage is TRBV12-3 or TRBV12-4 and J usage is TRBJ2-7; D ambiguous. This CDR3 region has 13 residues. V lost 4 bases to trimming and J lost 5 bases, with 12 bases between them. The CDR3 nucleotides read TGTGCCAGCAGTTCCGACAAACCCCACGAGCAGTACTTC. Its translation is CASSSDKPHEQYF.